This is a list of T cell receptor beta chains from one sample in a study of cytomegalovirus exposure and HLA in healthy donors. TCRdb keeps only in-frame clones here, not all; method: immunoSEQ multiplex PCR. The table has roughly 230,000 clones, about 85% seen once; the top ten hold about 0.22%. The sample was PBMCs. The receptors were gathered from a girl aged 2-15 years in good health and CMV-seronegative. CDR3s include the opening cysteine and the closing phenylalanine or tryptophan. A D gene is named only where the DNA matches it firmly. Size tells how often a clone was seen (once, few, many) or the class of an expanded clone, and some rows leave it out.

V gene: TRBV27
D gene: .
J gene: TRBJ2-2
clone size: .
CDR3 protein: CASSFLVGATGELFF
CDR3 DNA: TGTGCCAGCAGTTTTTTGGTGGGAGCCACCGGGGAGCTGTTTTTT

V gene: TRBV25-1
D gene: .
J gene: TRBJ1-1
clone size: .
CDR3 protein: CASSGWGLLNTEAFF
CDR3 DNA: TGTGCCAGCAGTGGGTGGGGACTTCTGAACACTGAAGCTTTCTTT

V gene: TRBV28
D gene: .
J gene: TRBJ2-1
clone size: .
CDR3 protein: CASSWGRNEQFF
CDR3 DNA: TGTGCCAGCAGTTGGGGGCGGAATGAGCAGTTCTTC

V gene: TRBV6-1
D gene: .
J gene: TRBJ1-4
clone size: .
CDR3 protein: CASSDISNEKLFF
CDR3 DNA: TGTGCCAGCTCGGACATTTCGAATGAAAAACTGTTTTTT

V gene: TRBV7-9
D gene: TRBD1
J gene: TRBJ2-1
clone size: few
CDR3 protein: CASSLAGGGEQFF
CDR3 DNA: TGTGCCAGCAGCTTGGCAGGGGGCGGTGAGCAGTTCTTC

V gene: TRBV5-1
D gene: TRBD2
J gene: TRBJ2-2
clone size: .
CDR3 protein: CASSFVRGDTGELFF
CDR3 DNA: TGCGCCAGCAGCTTCGTACGGGGGGACACCGGGGAGCTGTTTTTT

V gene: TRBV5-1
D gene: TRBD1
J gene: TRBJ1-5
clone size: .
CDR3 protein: CASSLHGTAVPLATPMLNQPQHF
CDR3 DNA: TGCGCCAGCAGCCTACATGGGACAGCCGTTCCCTTAGCAACCCCTATGCTCAATCAGCCCCAGCATTTT

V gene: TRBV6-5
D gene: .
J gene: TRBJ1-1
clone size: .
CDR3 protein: CASSYGGGGIGAEAFF
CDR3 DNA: TGTGCCAGCAGTTACGGGGGAGGGGGTATCGGGGCTGAAGCTTTCTTT

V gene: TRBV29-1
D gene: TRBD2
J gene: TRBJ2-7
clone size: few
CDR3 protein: CSVQRESNYEQYF
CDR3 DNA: TGCAGCGTCCAGCGGGAGAGTAACTACGAGCAGTACTTC

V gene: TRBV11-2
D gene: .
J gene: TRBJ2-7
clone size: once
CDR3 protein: CASSLDPGEEQYF
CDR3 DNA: TGTGCCAGCAGCTTAGACCCCGGGGAAGAGCAGTACTTC

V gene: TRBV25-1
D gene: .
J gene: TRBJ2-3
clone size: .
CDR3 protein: CASSVAQGSLTDTQYF
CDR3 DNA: TGTGCCAGCAGTGTGGCGCAGGGAAGCCTCACAGATACGCAGTATTTT